This TCR beta chain was obtained from a study of cytomegalovirus exposure and HLA in healthy donors. In the case of this clone: Its antigen is unidentified.

The CDR3 loop spans 15 amino acids. Looked up from germline, CDR1 is SGHRS and CDR2 is YFSETQ. V shed 4 bases, J shed 5 bases, and the junction held 11 bases outside the gene matches. The PCR made use of 60 Vbeta and 13 Jbeta primers. TCRdb keeps only in-frame clones here, not all; method: immunoSEQ multiplex PCR. The sample yields about 120,000 clones, 60% to 85% seen once. Overall study results and limits: Later analysis suggested most CMV-associated TCR beta chains were HLA-restricted.

Sequenced sample: PBMCs. The origin of this receptor is a middle-aged woman in good health and CMV-seropositive. This chain links TRBV5-1 with TRBJ2-7; 8 bases line up with TRBD1. DNA of the CDR3: TGCGCCAGCAGCCCGGAAGGGACAGGAACCAACGAGCAGTACTTC. This sequence encodes CASSPEGTGTNEQYF.